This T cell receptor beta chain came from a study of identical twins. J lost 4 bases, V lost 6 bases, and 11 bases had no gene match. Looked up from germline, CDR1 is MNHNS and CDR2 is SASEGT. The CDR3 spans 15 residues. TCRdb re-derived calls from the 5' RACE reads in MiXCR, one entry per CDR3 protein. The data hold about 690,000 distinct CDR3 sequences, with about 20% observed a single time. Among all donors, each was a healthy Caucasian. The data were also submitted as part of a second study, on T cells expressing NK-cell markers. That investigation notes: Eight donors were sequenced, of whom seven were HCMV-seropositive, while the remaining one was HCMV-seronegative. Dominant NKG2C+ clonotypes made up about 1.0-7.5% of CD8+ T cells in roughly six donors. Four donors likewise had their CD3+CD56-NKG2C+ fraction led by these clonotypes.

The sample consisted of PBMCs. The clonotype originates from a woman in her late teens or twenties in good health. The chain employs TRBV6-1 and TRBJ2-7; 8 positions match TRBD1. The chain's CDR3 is CASRSEQGVGYEQYF. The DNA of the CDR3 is TGTGCCAGCAGATCCGAACAGGGGGTGGGGTACGAGCAGTACTTC.